This T cell receptor (beta chain) originates from a study of blood T cell repertoires in COVID-19 (dated by TCRdb to between 2020 and 2021). For context, the study as a whole: Samples covering the acute and convalescent phases of COVID-19 were provided by collaborators in the United States, Italy and Spain. The material from the prospective study consisted of cDNA or gDNA derived from T cells, B-cell-depleted T cells, or PBMCs. Subjects who had been exposed to COVID-19, were actively infected with it, or had recovered from it provided the deeply sampled blood TCRbeta repertoires that made up the dataset. The repertoires were released in a freely available public database meant as a resource for research on the immune response to SARS-CoV-2. Samples came from the ongoing ImmuneRACE study (first 160 participants) plus 1,254 subjects from 6 global collaborators. A de-identified subject ID, COVID-19 status, age in years and sex were almost always included in the sample metadata. Where available, HLA class I and class II types were taken from metadata supplied by the sample provider and were not determined by assay-based typing. Study-level results and caveats: Clinical and demographic metadata were provided uncurated, with the amount varying by source and participant.

Each collaborating institution followed its own protocols to collect whole blood in K2EDTA tubes. For TCRbeta analysis, collaborator samples were shipped as frozen whole blood, as isolated PBMCs, or as DNA extracted from either sample type. As for this clone: The target of this receptor is not known. Per-base qualities were not stored, and no clone one base away is much larger.

TCRbeta CDR3 regions were amplified from genomic DNA by means of the immunoSEQ Assay, a bias-controlled multiplex PCR. The study's own analysis went as follows. The number of nucleated cells in each sample was estimated from the amplification of reference gene primers within the assay. To quantify the absolute abundance of each unique TCRbeta CDR3 rearrangement, sequence reads were collapsed and filtered. Productive Simpson clonality was computed per sample as the square root of Simpson's diversity index over productive rearrangements. TCRdb mirrors the immuneACCESS table, restricted to in-frame sequences. Some clones are absent from its copies; in checked studies, under half trace to an unresolved V gene, and the reason for the others is unknown. V and J calls plus clone size are reproduced from that table; the DNA served to infer D and trimming. For this sample there are 85,000 to 100,000 clones; 90% appear just once. The ten largest clones represent about 1.7% of the sample.

The sequencing input was peripheral blood. The TCR comes from a man aged 60-69 years with acute or convalescent COVID-19.

The DNA sequence follows: TGTGCCAGCAGTTACGCCGGGACAGGGGGTAATGGCTACACCTTC. Translated, this gives CASSYAGTGGNGYTF. The chain joins TRBV6-5 to TRBJ1-2, and 11 junction bases match TRBD1. Unmatched junction bases come to 5, with V trimmed by 2 bases and J by 6 bases. CDR1 and CDR2 are drawn from the germline V gene: MNHEY, SVGAGI. The CDR3 starts with the cysteine, ends with the phenylalanine, and has 15 residues. Kept here is only the CDR3 DNA, which spans 45 bases and is read in frame from base 1.